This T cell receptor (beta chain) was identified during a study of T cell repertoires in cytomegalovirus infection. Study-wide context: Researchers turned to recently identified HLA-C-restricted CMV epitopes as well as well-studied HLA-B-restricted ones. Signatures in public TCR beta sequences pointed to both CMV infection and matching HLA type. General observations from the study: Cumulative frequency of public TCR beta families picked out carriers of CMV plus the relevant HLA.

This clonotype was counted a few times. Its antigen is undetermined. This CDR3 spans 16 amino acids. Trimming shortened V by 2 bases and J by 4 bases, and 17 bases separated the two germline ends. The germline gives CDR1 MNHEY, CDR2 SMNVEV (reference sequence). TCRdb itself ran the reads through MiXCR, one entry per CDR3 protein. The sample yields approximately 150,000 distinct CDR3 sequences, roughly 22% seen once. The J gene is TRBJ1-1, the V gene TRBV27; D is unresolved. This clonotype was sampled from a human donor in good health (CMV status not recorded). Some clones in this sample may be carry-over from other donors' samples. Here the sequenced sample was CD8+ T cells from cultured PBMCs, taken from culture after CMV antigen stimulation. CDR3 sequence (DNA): TGTGCCAGCAGTTTAGGGCTTAACGAGGATGGCACTGAAGCTTTCTTT. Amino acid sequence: CASSLGLNEDGTEAFF.